This TCR beta chain derives from a study of OX40 agonist ivuxolimab in advanced cancers. Overall study context: Intravenous ivuxolimab was administered to patients every 2 weeks at 0.01 to 10 mg/kg. Of the patients, three showed partial responses, one with hepatocellular carcinoma and two with cutaneous melanoma. Study observations and caveats: Clones of CD4+ and CD8+ blood T cells grew by week 6 at doses of 0.1 to 3.0 mg/kg. Averaged across samples, CD8+ T cells carried more expanded clones than CD4+ did.

Germline V gene sequence: CDR1 MGHRA, CDR2 YSYEKL. V trimming: 1 base; J trimming: 4 bases; junction bases outside the gene matches: 9. CDR3 length equals 18 residues. Using immunoSEQ multiplex PCR, the repertoire was profiled, and TCRdb retains in-frame clones only, with some absent. The data show 55,000 to 70,000 clones, about 88% seen once. As concerns this clone: The antigen is unknown. Other DNA sequences in the same sample also yield this CDR3.

This clonotype originated in an adult with an advanced solid tumor such as melanoma, head and neck, liver or kidney cancer. The rearrangement uses TRBV4-1 and TRBJ2-2, with TRBD2 matching 10 bases. Sequences were derived from CD4+ or CD8+ T cells sorted from blood, sampled in a trial of the OX40 agonist ivuxolimab. CDR3 DNA: TGCGCCAGCAGCCAAGGTGGTCTAGCGGGAGTAGGCACCGGGGAGCTGTTTTTT. Amino acid sequence: CASSQGGLAGVGTGELFF.